This T cell receptor beta chain was found in a study of OX40 agonist ivuxolimab in advanced cancers. Germline V gene lookup returns CDR1 LGHNA and CDR2 YNFKEQ. The CDR3 has 16 amino acids. V was clipped by 0 bases and J by 4 bases; unmatched bases: 4. Repertoires were generated with immunoSEQ multiplex PCR, while TCRdb's copy carries only in-frame clones and drops some. The table has 53,000 or so clones, approximately 83% seen once; the top ten hold roughly an eighth. This clone was counted once. The antigen is not known. Study-level results: At doses 0.1 to 3.0 mg/kg, CD4+ and CD8+ clones expanded. Not determined was the antigen specificity of the expanded peripheral T cells. People who partly responded at 0.1-3.0 mg/kg had some of the least clonal expansion seen.

The TCR sequence derives from an adult with an advanced solid tumor such as melanoma, head and neck, liver or kidney cancer. The sample consisted of CD4+ or CD8+ T cells sorted from blood, taken in a trial of the OX40 agonist ivuxolimab. This rearrangement joins TRBV4-2 to TRBJ2-3, with 10 bases matching TRBD1. CDR3 nucleotides: TGTGCCAGCAGCCAAGATCTTGGACAGGGGGCAGATACGCAGTATTTT. Translated: CASSQDLGQGADTQYF.